One and the same sample provided the 26 T cell receptor beta chains below, sequenced in a study of liver allograft versus peripheral blood T cells. Across the whole study: The authors compared T cell receptor repertoires in transplanted livers with recipients' peripheral blood repertoires.

TCRdb re-analysed the reads in MiXCR, keeping a single row per CDR3 protein. This sample carries around 610 distinct CDR3 sequences, 11% of them seen once, and the ten largest clones take 20%. The receptors were sampled from a human patient who had a liver transplant. Some T cells may be provided by the graft donor.

This clonotype is classed as large. V is TRBV20-1 and J is TRBJ1-5; possible D gene TRBD1, 5 bases. Germline V lookup: CDR1 DFQATT, CDR2 SNEGSKA (reference sequence). The CDR3 runs to 14 residues. Trimming took 3 bases from V and 0 from J, leaving 9 bases between them. CDR3 sequence reads: CSARPTDSNQPQHF. CDR3 nucleotide sequence: TGCAGTGCTAGGCCGACAGATAGCAATCAGCCCCAGCATTTT.

This clonotype is labeled medium-sized. The gene calls are TRBV6-1 and TRBJ1-1; D is unresolved. Deletions cut 4 bases from V and 1 base from J, with 7 bases between. Germline V lookup: CDR1 MNHNS, CDR2 SASEGT. CDR3 length: 13 amino acids. For the CDR3, the DNA is TGTGCCAGCAGTGTAGCCGAGAACACTGAAGCTTTCTTT. It yields the protein CASSVAENTEAFF.

The chain has TRBV19 and TRBJ2-5; D possibly corresponds to TRBD2 (5 bases). The germline gives CDR1 LNHDA, CDR2 SQIVND (reference sequence). V lost 2 bases to trimming and J lost 5 bases, with 15 bases between them. The CDR3 is 15 amino acids. CDR3 amino acids: CASSIKRSGGETQYF. The CDR3 DNA reads as TGTGCCAGTAGTATAAAGCGGTCCGGCGGGGAGACCCAGTACTTC.

This clonotype counts as large. This chain links TRBV28 with TRBJ1-2; 8 bases are shared with TRBD1. Germline CDR1 reads MDHEN; CDR2 reads SYDVKM. V lost 2 bases to trimming and J lost 8 bases; unmatched junction nucleotides: 4. The CDR3 extends over 13 amino acids. The CDR3 region is CASSLGTGRGYTF. The CDR3 DNA is TGTGCCAGCAGTTTAGGGACAGGTCGCGGCTACACCTTC.

This clonotype counts as large. The chain uses TRBV20-1 and TRBJ1-5, with 8 bases matching TRBD1. Unmatched junction bases numbered 12, after V lost 6 bases and J lost 2 bases. This CDR3 comprises 16 residues. The germline CDR1 and CDR2 sequences are DFQATT and SNEGSKA (reference sequence). The CDR3 region is CSAEPGQGVGNQPQHF. The DNA of the CDR3 is TGCAGTGCCGAACCAGGACAGGGTGTCGGCAATCAGCCCCAGCATTTT.

By frequency in the sample, this clonotype is large. The chain is built from TRBV28 and TRBJ2-7; no reliable D call. Trimming cost V 3 bases and J 0 bases, with 9 bases left between them. The CDR3 spans 14 residues. Germline V gene lookup returns CDR1 MDHEN and CDR2 SYDVKM. The CDR3 nucleotides read TGTGCCAGCAGTTTTCTGCACAGCTCCTACGAGCAGTACTTC. It encodes CASSFLHSSYEQYF.

The table lists this clonotype with a few counts. The gene calls are TRBV3-1 and TRBJ2-5; no clear D gene. Germline values: CDR1 LGHDT, CDR2 YNNKEL (reference sequence). V gave up 4 bases and J gave up 4 bases, with 4 bases separating them. The CDR3 totals 11 residues. CDR3 region: CASSRTETQYF. In DNA, the CDR3 is TGTGCCAGCAGCCGTACAGAGACCCAGTACTTC.

In this sample, this clonotype is large. This chain joins TRBV19 and TRBJ2-7; 9 bases fit TRBD2. The CDR3 is made up of 12 amino acids. Germline V gene sequence: CDR1 LNHDA, CDR2 SQIVND (reference sequence). The V segment lost 6 bases and the J segment 9 bases; nucleotides outside the gene matches: 6. CDR3 coding DNA: TGTGCCAGTAGCACCGCGGGGGGGGGGCAGTACTTC. Protein sequence: CASSTAGGGQYF.

This clonotype is termed large. The V and J genes are TRBV5-6 and TRBJ2-1; 12 nucleotides line up with TRBD2. V was clipped by 1 base and J by 10 bases; unmatched bases: 9. This CDR3 has 16 residues. The germline V gene encodes CDR1 SGHDT and CDR2 YYEEEE. CDR3 nucleotides: TGTGCCAGCAGCTTGAGATCTCTAGCGGGGGGGAGGGAGCAGTTCTTC. Its protein product is CASSLRSLAGGREQFF.

By proportion, this clonotype is large (0.1 to 1%). The V call is TRBV5-6, the J call TRBJ1-2; D is unresolved. The CDR3 totals 13 residues. CDR1 and CDR2 from the germline V gene are SGHDT and YYEEEE. V was trimmed by 0 bases and J by 4 bases, leaving 7 bases between them. CDR3 sequence: CASSLGVVYGYTF. CDR3 nucleotide sequence: TGTGCCAGCAGCTTGGGAGTAGTCTATGGCTACACCTTC.

This clonotype was recorded only once. This chain links TRBV10-3 with TRBJ2-5; 9 nucleotides align to TRBD2. Germline values: CDR1 ENHRY, CDR2 SYGVKD. V lost 2 bases to trimming and J lost 2 bases; unmatched junction nucleotides: 6. The length of the CDR3 is 16 residues. The CDR3 coding sequence is TGTGCCATCAGTGAGGTACTAGCGGGCCGACAAGAGACCCAGTACTTC. This translates into CAISEVLAGRQETQYF.

By sample fraction, this clonotype is large (0.1 to 1%). The chain is built from TRBV19 and TRBJ2-6; tentatively, D is TRBD1 (6 bases). This CDR3 spans 16 amino acids. Germline V gene sequence: CDR1 LNHDA, CDR2 SQIVND (reference sequence). With 5 bases removed from V and 0 bases from J, the gap between germline ends came to 11 bases. The CDR3 nucleotides read TGTGCCAGTAGTTTGGGACACGGCTCTGGGGCCAACGTCCTGACTTTC. This encodes CASSLGHGSGANVLTF.

Regarding this clonotype: A far larger clone is one base from this, pointing to a likely read error. The chain is built from TRBV10-3 and TRBJ2-1, with D possibly being TRBD2 (6 bases). The CDR3 covers 17 residues. Germline CDR1 and CDR2: ENHRY and SYGVKD. CDR3 DNA sequence: TGTGCCAGCAGTAGACTAGGACGGACCGTCTCCTACAATGAGCAGTTCTTC. Its protein product is CASSRLGRTVSYNEQFF.

This clonotype ranks as large. V is TRBV6-1 and J is TRBJ1-4; 7 positions agree with TRBD1. This CDR3 contains 14 residues. Germline CDR1 is MNHNS and CDR2 is SASEGT. The junction had 11 bases not matched to a gene; V was cut back by 8 bases and J by 8 bases. CDR3 nucleotides: TGTGCCAGCCGCCTGGACAGGTTGAACGAAAAACTGTTTTTT. Encoded protein: CASRLDRLNEKLFF.

By sample fraction, this clonotype is medium-sized. V is TRBV9 and J is TRBJ1-5; no reliable D call. The CDR3 totals 13 residues. Germline CDR1 reads SGDLS; CDR2 reads YYNGEE. The V gene lost 3 bases and the J gene lost 5 bases, with 9 bases spanning the gap. The CDR3 spells CASSAHGDQPQHF. The CDR3 DNA reads TGTGCCAGCAGCGCCCACGGGGATCAGCCCCAGCATTTT.

Judged by abundance, this clonotype is medium-sized. The J gene is TRBJ1-3, the V gene TRBV5-6; 7 nucleotides agree with TRBD1. V lost 4 bases and J lost 2; bases outside the gene matches: 15. This CDR3 region has 18 residues. Germline V gene sequence: CDR1 SGHDT, CDR2 YYEEEE. The CDR3 sequence: CASSPVRGADPPGNTIYF. The CDR3 nucleotides read TGTGCCAGCAGCCCCGTCAGGGGGGCCGACCCTCCTGGAAACACCATATATTTT.

In its sample, this clonotype ranks as medium-sized. DNA for the CDR3: TGTGCCAGCAGCCAGGCGGGAGGCTCCTACGAGCAGTACTTC. It codes for CASSQAGGSYEQYF. The V gene is TRBV3-1, the J gene TRBJ2-7; 8 bases agree with TRBD2. V shed 3 bases and J 0 bases; nucleotides not matched to a gene: 1. Germline CDR1 LGHDT, CDR2 YNNKEL (reference sequence). The CDR3 length is 14 residues.

By share of the sample, this clonotype is large. The chain has TRBV6-5 and TRBJ1-4, with D possibly being TRBD1 (6 bases). Trimming shortened V by 2 bases and J by 0 bases, and 13 bases separated the two germline ends. Looked up from germline, CDR1 is MNHEY and CDR2 is SVGAGI. The CDR3 sequence is 17 residues long. Here the CDR3 DNA reads TGTGCCAGCAGTTACGGATCCCCAGGGGCAACTAATGAAAAACTGTTTTTT. Protein sequence: CASSYGSPGATNEKLFF.

In its sample, this clonotype is large. The rearrangement links TRBV19 to TRBJ1-2; 7 positions match TRBD1. Germline CDR1 and CDR2: LNHDA and SQIVND (reference sequence). V lost 5 bases, J lost 2 bases, and 5 bases stayed unmatched. This CDR3 has 14 amino acids. This chain's CDR3 is CASSPSGQNYGYTF. In DNA, the CDR3 is TGTGCCAGTAGTCCTTCGGGACAGAACTATGGCTACACCTTC.

This clonotype ranks as medium-sized. The V gene is TRBV6-1, the J gene TRBJ2-5; 7 bases agree with TRBD2. J lost 4 bases, V lost 7 bases, and 9 bases had no gene match. Per the germline V gene, CDR1 is MNHNS and CDR2 is SASEGT. This CDR3 contains 14 residues. The CDR3 DNA reads TGTGCCAGCACCCGCATGGGGGGGGTAGAGACCCAGTACTTC. Its protein product is CASTRMGGVETQYF.

This clonotype qualifies as large. The chain joins TRBV6-1 to TRBJ2-1, with 9 bases matching TRBD2. The CDR3 is 16 amino acids. V trimming: 2 bases; J trimming: 7 bases; junction bases outside the gene matches: 9. CDR1 and CDR2 (germline): MNHNS, SASEGT. The CDR3 DNA reads as TGTGCCAGCAGTGAATCCGGTAGCGGGAGCCTTAATGAGCAGTTCTTC. Encoded protein: CASSESGSGSLNEQFF.

This clonotype is medium-sized (0.01 to 0.1%) by share. J is TRBJ1-6 and V is TRBV12-3 or TRBV12-4; tentatively, D is TRBD1 (5 bases). The V end was cut by 3 bases, the J end by 5 bases, with 17 bases between. The CDR3 contains 17 residues. The CDR3 DNA is TGTGCCAGCAGTTTTGGTGTGGGGCAGGGCGATAATTCACCCCTCCACTTT. Protein sequence: CASSFGVGQGDNSPLHF.

This clonotype rates as large. CDR3 residues: CASSIGGGAGYEQYF. The CDR3 DNA follows: TGTGCCAGTAGTATTGGAGGCGGCGCCGGGTACGAGCAGTACTTC. The chain joins TRBV19 to TRBJ2-7; the D gene is possibly TRBD2 (5 bases). V was trimmed by 3 bases and J by 4 bases, leaving 16 bases between them. Germline V gene data show CDR1 as LNHDA and CDR2 as SQIVND (reference sequence). This CDR3 has 15 residues.

This clonotype counts as medium-sized. The V gene is TRBV6-1, the J gene TRBJ1-1; a possible D gene is TRBD1 (5 bases). CDR1 is MNHNS, CDR2 SASEGT, per germline. V lost 0 bases, J lost 2 bases, and 16 bases lay in between. The length of the CDR3 is 17 residues. The DNA of the CDR3 is TGTGCCAGCAGTGAAGCCGTACTGGGACTAAAAAACACTGAAGCTTTCTTT. Its protein product is CASSEAVLGLKNTEAFF.

Sample share makes this clonotype medium-sized (0.01 to 0.1%). The chain recombines TRBV5-5 with TRBJ1-2; D gene unclear. Trimming cost V 2 bases and J 0 bases, with 14 bases left between them. Germline values: CDR1 SGHKS, CDR2 YYEKEE (reference sequence). CDR3 length: 16 residues. CDR3 amino acids: CASSLGGGVANYGYTF. CDR3 in DNA: TGTGCCAGCAGCTTAGGCGGAGGCGTAGCTAACTATGGCTACACCTTC. Full variable domain (rest looked up from reference TRBV5-5 and TRBJ1-2): DAGVTQSPTHLIKTRGQQVTLRCSPISGHKSVSWYQQVLGQGPQFIFQYYEKEERGRGNFPDRFSARQFPNYSSELNVNALLLGDSALYLCASSLGGGVANYGYTFGSGTRLTVV.

This clonotype counts as large. CDR3 loop: CASSDRESYNEQFF. The CDR3 DNA sequence: TGTGCCAGCAGTGACAGGGAAAGCTACAATGAGCAGTTCTTC. This chain uses TRBV6-1 with TRBJ2-1; a possible D gene is TRBD1 (5 bases). The CDR3 length is 14 residues. The V gene's germline CDR1 is MNHNS and CDR2 SASEGT. Trimming stripped 3 bases from V and 3 bases from J, with 9 bases between.